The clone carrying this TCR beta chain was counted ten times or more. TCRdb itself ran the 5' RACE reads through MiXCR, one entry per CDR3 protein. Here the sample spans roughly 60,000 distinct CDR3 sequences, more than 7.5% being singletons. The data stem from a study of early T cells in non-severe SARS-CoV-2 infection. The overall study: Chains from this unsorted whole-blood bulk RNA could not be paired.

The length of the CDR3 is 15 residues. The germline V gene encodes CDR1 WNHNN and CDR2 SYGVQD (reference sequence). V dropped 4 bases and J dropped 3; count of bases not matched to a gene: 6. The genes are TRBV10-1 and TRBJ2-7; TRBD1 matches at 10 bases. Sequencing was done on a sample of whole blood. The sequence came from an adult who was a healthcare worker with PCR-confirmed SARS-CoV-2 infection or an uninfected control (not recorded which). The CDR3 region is CASSAGTGADYEQYF. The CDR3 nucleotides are TGCGCCAGCAGTGCGGGGACAGGGGCGGACTACGAGCAGTACTTC.